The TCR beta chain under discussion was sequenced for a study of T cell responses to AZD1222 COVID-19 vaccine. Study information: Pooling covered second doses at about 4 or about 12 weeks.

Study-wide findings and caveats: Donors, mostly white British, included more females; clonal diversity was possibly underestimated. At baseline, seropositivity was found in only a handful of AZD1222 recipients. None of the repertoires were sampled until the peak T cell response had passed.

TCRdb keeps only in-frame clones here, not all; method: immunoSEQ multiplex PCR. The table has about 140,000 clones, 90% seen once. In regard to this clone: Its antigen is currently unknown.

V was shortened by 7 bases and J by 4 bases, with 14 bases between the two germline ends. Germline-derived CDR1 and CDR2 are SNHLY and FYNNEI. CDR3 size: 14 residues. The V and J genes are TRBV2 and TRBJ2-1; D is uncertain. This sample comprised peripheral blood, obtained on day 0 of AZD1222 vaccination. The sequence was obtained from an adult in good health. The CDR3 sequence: CASKMAPAYNEQFF. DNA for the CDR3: TGTGCCAGCAAAATGGCGCCGGCATACAATGAGCAGTTCTTC.